The source of this T cell receptor (beta chain) is a study of neurological immune-mediated disorders. The sorted libraries drew on roughly 1 million T cells that were CD4+ or CD8+. TCRdb ran MiXCR on the 5' RACE reads and lists one entry per CDR3 protein. The data hold fewer than 20,000 distinct CDR3 sequences, with 12% to 15% observed a single time. The CDR3 is 14 amino acids. Trimming removed 7 bases at V and 6 bases at J, with 15 bases between. Germline V gene data show CDR1 as MNHNY and CDR2 as SVGAGI (reference sequence). In its sample, this clonotype was seen many times. This clonotype was obtained from an older woman with HTLV-1-associated myelopathy (HAM/TSP). The sequenced material came from CD4+ T cells from blood. The V call is TRBV6-6, the J call TRBJ2-2; a possible D gene is TRBD1 (7 bases). CDR3: CASMGQGGPGELFF. CDR3 DNA sequence: TGTGCCAGCATGGGGCAGGGGGGCCCCGGGGAGCTGTTTTTT.